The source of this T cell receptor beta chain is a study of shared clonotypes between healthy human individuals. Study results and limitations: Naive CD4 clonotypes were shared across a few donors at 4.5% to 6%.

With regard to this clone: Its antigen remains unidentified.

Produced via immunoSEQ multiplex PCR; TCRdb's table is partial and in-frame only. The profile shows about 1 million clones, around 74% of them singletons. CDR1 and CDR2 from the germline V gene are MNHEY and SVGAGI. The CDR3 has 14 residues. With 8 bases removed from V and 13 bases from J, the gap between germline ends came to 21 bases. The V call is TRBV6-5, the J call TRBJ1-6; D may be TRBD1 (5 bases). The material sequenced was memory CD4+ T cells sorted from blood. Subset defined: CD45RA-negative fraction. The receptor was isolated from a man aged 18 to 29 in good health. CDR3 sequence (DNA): TGTGCCAGCTCGTCCCAGGAGGCCAACAGGCCCCTCCACTTT. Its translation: CASSSQEANRPLHF.